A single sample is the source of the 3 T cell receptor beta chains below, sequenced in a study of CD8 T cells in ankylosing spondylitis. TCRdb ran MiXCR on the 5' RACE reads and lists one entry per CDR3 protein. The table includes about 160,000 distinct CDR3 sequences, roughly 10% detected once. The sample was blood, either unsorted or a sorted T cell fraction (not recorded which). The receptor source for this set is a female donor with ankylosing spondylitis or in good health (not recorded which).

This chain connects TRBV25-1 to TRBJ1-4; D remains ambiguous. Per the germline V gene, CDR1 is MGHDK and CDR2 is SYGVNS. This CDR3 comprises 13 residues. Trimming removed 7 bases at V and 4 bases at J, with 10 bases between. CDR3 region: CASNLGSNEKLFF. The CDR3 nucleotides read TGTGCCAGCAACCTTGGAAGTAATGAAAAACTGTTTTTT.

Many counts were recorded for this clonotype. The CDR3 nucleotides read TGCAGTGCTGGGGACAGGGCCTCACCTGAAGCTTTCTTT. This sequence encodes CSAGDRASPEAFF. This sequence joins TRBV20-1 and TRBJ1-1; TRBD1 agrees at 9 bases. CDR1 DFQATT and CDR2 SNEGSKA come from the germline V gene (reference sequence). The V segment lost 5 bases and the J segment 6 bases; nucleotides outside the gene matches: 7. This CDR3 contains 13 residues.

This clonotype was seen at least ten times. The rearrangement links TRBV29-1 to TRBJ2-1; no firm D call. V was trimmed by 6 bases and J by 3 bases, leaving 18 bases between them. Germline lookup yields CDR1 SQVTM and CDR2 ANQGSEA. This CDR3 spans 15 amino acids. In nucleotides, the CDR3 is TGCAGCGTCCACCTCGGACCCGGTCGCTACAATGAGCAGTTCTTC. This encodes CSVHLGPGRYNEQFF.